The rows below give T cell receptor beta chains drawn from one sample of a study of cytomegalovirus exposure and HLA in healthy donors. Clones were sequenced by immunoSEQ multiplex PCR, and TCRdb holds only the in-frame ones, with some missing. In the table there are more than 95,000 clones, 75% to 80% of which are singletons. The specimen was PBMCs. These TCRs come from a man aged 60 to 69 in good health and CMV-seropositive. Each CDR3 is given with its conserved first and last residue. Fields, in order: V gene, J gene, clone size, D gene, CDR3 protein, CDR3 DNA. A D gene is named only where the DNA matches it firmly. Only part of the rows carry a size: once, few, many, or a class if the clone is expanded.

v_call: TRBV7-9; j_call: TRBJ2-7; clone_size: NA; d_call: NA; cdr3_aa: CASSSTTGNYEQYF; cdr3_nt: TGTGCCAGCAGCTCGACGACCGGGAACTACGAGCAGTACTTC
v_call: TRBV5-1; j_call: TRBJ1-6; clone_size: NA; d_call: NA; cdr3_aa: CASSLGGGPLHF; cdr3_nt: TGCGCCAGCAGCTTGGGCGGCGGACCCCTCCACTTT
v_call: TRBV10-1; j_call: TRBJ2-1; clone_size: few; d_call: NA; cdr3_aa: CASSAGPGSGEQFF; cdr3_nt: TGCGCCAGCAGCGCTGGCCCGGGGAGTGGTGAGCAGTTCTTC
v_call: TRBV5-4; j_call: TRBJ2-6; clone_size: NA; d_call: TRBD1; cdr3_aa: CASSSALPGGTGANVLTF; cdr3_nt: TGTGCCAGCAGCTCAGCCCTACCAGGGGGAACTGGGGCCAACGTCCTGACTTTC
v_call: TRBV27; j_call: TRBJ2-7; clone_size: NA; d_call: NA; cdr3_aa: CASSGLGESYEQYF; cdr3_nt: TGTGCCAGCAGTGGTTTAGGGGAAAGCTACGAGCAGTACTTC
v_call: TRBV5-4; j_call: TRBJ1-1; clone_size: once; d_call: TRBD1; cdr3_aa: CASSRDRAEAFF; cdr3_nt: TGTGCCAGCAGCCGGGACAGGGCGGAAGCTTTCTTT
v_call: TRBV7-3; j_call: TRBJ2-7; clone_size: NA; d_call: NA; cdr3_aa: CASSPTGSYEQYF; cdr3_nt: TGTGCCAGCAGCCCTACCGGGTCCTACGAGCAGTACTTC
v_call: TRBV12-5; j_call: TRBJ2-7; clone_size: NA; d_call: NA; cdr3_aa: CASGLVRGYEQYF; cdr3_nt: TGTGCTAGTGGTTTGGTACGGGGCTACGAGCAGTACTTC
v_call: TRBV29-1; j_call: TRBJ2-1; clone_size: NA; d_call: NA; cdr3_aa: CSVEREGGQFF; cdr3_nt: TGCAGCGTTGAGAGAGAAGGAGGACAGTTCTTC
v_call: TRBV18; j_call: TRBJ1-5; clone_size: NA; d_call: NA; cdr3_aa: CASSPGQHSNQPQHF; cdr3_nt: TGTGCCAGCTCACCAGGGCAGCATAGCAATCAGCCCCAGCATTTT
v_call: TRBV7-7; j_call: TRBJ2-7; clone_size: few; d_call: TRBD1; cdr3_aa: CASSSGDRGSYEQYF; cdr3_nt: TGTGCCAGCAGCTCTGGGGACAGGGGGTCCTACGAGCAGTACTTC
v_call: TRBV5-6; j_call: TRBJ1-3; clone_size: few; d_call: NA; cdr3_aa: CASSLAAVSGNTIYF; cdr3_nt: TGTGCCAGCAGCTTGGCCGCAGTCTCTGGAAACACCATATATTTT
v_call: TRBV7-2; j_call: TRBJ2-1; clone_size: few; d_call: NA; cdr3_aa: CASRRRGGSYNEQFF; cdr3_nt: TGTGCCAGCAGGCGAAGGGGGGGCTCCTACAATGAGCAGTTCTTC
v_call: TRBV7-2; j_call: TRBJ1-3; clone_size: NA; d_call: NA; cdr3_aa: CASSRNGGSGNTIYF; cdr3_nt: TGTGCCAGCAGTCGAAACGGGGGCTCTGGAAACACCATATATTTT
v_call: TRBV6-5; j_call: TRBJ2-3; clone_size: NA; d_call: NA; cdr3_aa: CASSYGQGTDTQYF; cdr3_nt: TGTGCCAGCAGTTACGGGCAGGGCACAGATACGCAGTATTTT
v_call: TRBV6-4; j_call: TRBJ2-5; clone_size: NA; d_call: TRBD1; cdr3_aa: CASSDSRDRGEETQYF; cdr3_nt: TGTGCCAGCAGTGACTCCCGGGACAGGGGGGAAGAGACCCAGTACTTC
v_call: TRBV6-1; j_call: TRBJ2-7; clone_size: NA; d_call: NA; cdr3_aa: CASSEFEPPYEQYF; cdr3_nt: TGTGCCAGCAGTGAATTCGAGCCCCCCTACGAGCAGTACTTC
v_call: TRBV29-1; j_call: TRBJ1-1; clone_size: NA; d_call: NA; cdr3_aa: CSGITGEAFF; cdr3_nt: TGCAGCGGGATCACAGGGGAAGCTTTCTTT
v_call: TRBV19; j_call: TRBJ1-6; clone_size: few; d_call: NA; cdr3_aa: CASSIVTSSGNSPLHF; cdr3_nt: TGTGCCAGTAGTATAGTGACTTCTTCCGGGAATTCACCCCTCCACTTT
v_call: TRBV12-5; j_call: TRBJ1-6; clone_size: NA; d_call: NA; cdr3_aa: CASGPTGYNSPLHF; cdr3_nt: TGTGCTAGTGGCCCAACAGGGTATAATTCACCCCTCCACTTT
v_call: TRBV10-3; j_call: TRBJ1-4; clone_size: NA; d_call: NA; cdr3_aa: CAISDTGNEKLFF; cdr3_nt: TGTGCCATCAGTGATACAGGGAACGAAAAACTGTTTTTT
v_call: TRBV9; j_call: TRBJ1-1; clone_size: few; d_call: TRBD1; cdr3_aa: CASSKRQGLNTEAFF; cdr3_nt: TGTGCCAGCAGCAAACGACAGGGTCTGAACACTGAAGCTTTCTTT
v_call: TRBV5-1; j_call: TRBJ2-5; clone_size: NA; d_call: TRBD1; cdr3_aa: CASSPTGVAETQYF; cdr3_nt: TGCGCCAGCAGCCCGACAGGGGTCGCTGAGACCCAGTACTTC
v_call: TRBV19; j_call: TRBJ2-7; clone_size: NA; d_call: TRBD2; cdr3_aa: CASRASGLGEQYF; cdr3_nt: TGTGCCAGTAGGGCTAGCGGATTGGGCGAGCAGTACTTC
v_call: TRBV5-6; j_call: TRBJ2-2; clone_size: NA; d_call: TRBD2; cdr3_aa: CASRGGGATGELFF; cdr3_nt: TGTGCCAGCAGGGGCGGGGGGGCGACCGGGGAGCTGTTTTTT
v_call: TRBV10-1; j_call: TRBJ2-7; clone_size: NA; d_call: NA; cdr3_aa: CASGGRRYF; cdr3_nt: TGCGCCAGCGGGGGGAGACGGTACTTC
v_call: TRBV5-4; j_call: TRBJ2-3; clone_size: NA; d_call: TRBD2; cdr3_aa: CASSTGLAGARTDTQYF; cdr3_nt: TGTGCCAGCAGCACGGGACTAGCGGGGGCCCGCACAGATACGCAGTATTTT
v_call: TRBV18; j_call: TRBJ1-2; clone_size: NA; d_call: TRBD1; cdr3_aa: CASSLGQGRDGYTF; cdr3_nt: TGTGCCAGCTCACTAGGACAGGGGAGGGATGGCTACACCTTC
v_call: TRBV15; j_call: TRBJ1-2; clone_size: NA; d_call: TRBD1; cdr3_aa: CATSRDLVGQGVRGYTF; cdr3_nt: TGTGCCACCAGCAGAGATTTGGTGGGACAGGGGGTTCGGGGCTACACCTTC